Each of the 15 T cell receptor beta chains below was sequenced from the same sample in a study of T cell responses to AZD1222 COVID-19 vaccine (dated by TCRdb to the early 2020s). Libraries came from the immunoSEQ multiplex PCR assay. TCRdb took this table from immuneACCESS and kept in-frame rearrangements with V and J called. Such tables lack part of the clones; where checked against another copy, unresolved V genes explain under half of the gap, and the rest is unexplained. This sample gives just over 60,000 clones in total; roughly 80% of them show up just once. The top ten clonotypes cover about 14% of the sample. The time point label for this specimen denotes: baseline before first vaccination. The specimen was peripheral blood, collected on day 0 of AZD1222 vaccination. All receptors come from an adult in good health.

The chain recombines TRBV10-3 with TRBJ2-2; D might be TRBD1 (7 bases). V lost 8 bases and J 3 bases, leaving 13 bases between the germline ends. CDR3 length: 14 amino acids. Germline V lookup: CDR1 ENHRY, CDR2 SYGVKD. Written as DNA, the CDR3 is TGTGCCATCCGGGGGCAGGGGGACACCGGGGAGCTGTTTTTT. Translating gives CAIRGQGDTGELFF.

The chain combines TRBV11-2 with TRBJ2-5; 8 bases are shared with TRBD2. Germline CDR1 and CDR2: SGHAT and FQNNGV. The CDR3 extends over 14 amino acids. After removal of 2 bases from V and 5 bases from J, the junction contained 4 bases not matched to a gene. The CDR3 DNA is TGTGCCAGCAGCTTACGGGGGGGCTTGGAGACCCAGTACTTC. Its translation: CASSLRGGLETQYF. Drawing the rest from reference TRBV11-2 and TRBJ2-5, the complete variable domain is EAGVAQSPRYKIIEKRQSVAFWCNPISGHATLYWYQQILGQGPKLLIQFQNNGVVDDSQLPKDRFSAERLKGVDSTLKIQPAKLEDSAVYLCASSLRGGLETQYFGPGTRLLVL.

The chain is built from TRBV28 and TRBJ1-5; D is perhaps TRBD1 (5 bases). Germline CDR1 reads MDHEN; CDR2 reads SYDVKM. This CDR3 region has 13 residues. Trimming stripped 8 bases from V and 3 bases from J, with 11 bases between. In DNA form, the CDR3 reads TGTGCCAGCGTTTGGGGCACCAATCAGCCCCAGCATTTT. Translating gives CASVWGTNQPQHF.

The rearrangement joins TRBV6-1 to TRBJ2-5; D not resolved. Germline-derived CDR1 and CDR2 are MNHNS and SASEGT. Trimming took 0 bases from V and 1 from J, leaving 15 bases between them. This CDR3 region has 17 residues. CDR3 DNA: TGTGCCAGCAGTGAAGCGCTTCATCGGCGACCCCAAGAGACCCAGTACTTC. Translation gives CASSEALHRRPQETQYF.

The rearrangement links TRBV2 to TRBJ1-4; D unclear. The CDR3 has 14 amino acids. Germline CDR1 and CDR2: SNHLY and FYNNEI. The V end was cut by 6 bases, the J end by 0 bases, with 8 bases between. The CDR3, as DNA: TGTGCCAGCAGGCAGGAATCAACTAATGAAAAACTGTTTTTT. Its protein product is CASRQESTNEKLFF.

In this sample, this clone turned up a few times. This rearrangement joins TRBV29-1 to TRBJ2-2; D possibly uses TRBD1 or TRBD2 (5 bases each). V lost 1 base and J lost 1, with 13 bases in between. CDR1 and CDR2 from the germline V gene are SQVTM and ANQGSEA. The CDR3 totals 16 residues. The CDR3 loop is CSVEASGTGNTGELFF. The CDR3 coding sequence is TGCAGCGTTGAAGCTTCCGGGACGGGGAACACCGGGGAGCTGTTTTTT.

This clone was seen a single time. The rearrangement joins TRBV28 to TRBJ2-3; 7 bases match TRBD2. Germline-derived CDR1 and CDR2 are MDHEN and SYDVKM. J gave up 5 bases and V 8 bases, and 10 bases lay outside the gene matches. CDR3 length: 14 residues. In DNA, the CDR3 is TGTGCCAGCTATCTAAGCGGGGCGGGAGATACGCAGTATTTT. This translates into CASYLSGAGDTQYF.

This clone showed up just once. The chain uses TRBV9 and TRBJ2-2, with TRBD2 identical over 8 bases. Germline CDR1 is SGDLS and CDR2 is YYNGEE. CDR3 size: 14 residues. Germline trimming cut 2 bases from V and 5 bases from J; bases unmatched to any gene: 2. Here the CDR3 DNA reads TGTGCCAGCAGCGTGGTAGCGGGGACCGGGGAGCTGTTTTTT. Residues: CASSVVAGTGELFF.

The chain has TRBV19 and TRBJ2-5; no firm D call. Trimming left V 5 bases short and J 5 bases short, with 12 bases between. Germline V CDR1 and CDR2: LNHDA, SQIVND (reference sequence). The CDR3 length is 13 residues. The CDR3 DNA follows: TGTGCCAGTAGTCCGTGGAAGGAGGAGACCCAGTACTTC. This codes for CASSPWKEETQYF. The whole variable domain, filled in from reference TRBV19 and TRBJ2-5, reads DGGITQSPKYLFRKEGQNVTLSCEQNLNHDAMYWYRQDPGQGLRLIYYSQIVNDFQKGDIAEGYSVSREKKESFPLTVTSAQKNPTAFYLCASSPWKEETQYFGPGTRLLVL.

The V gene is TRBV20-1, the J gene TRBJ2-7; the D is unclear. The length of the CDR3 is 11 residues. Germline V gene lookup returns CDR1 DFQATT and CDR2 SNEGSKA (reference sequence). V was clipped by 6 bases and J by 5 bases, with 11 bases between them. The DNA of the CDR3 is TGCAGTGCCGCGGTCCCCGACGAGCAGTACTTC. Translated: CSAAVPDEQYF.

The rearrangement uses TRBV6-2 or TRBV6-3 and TRBJ2-6, with D tentatively TRBD1 (6 bases). The V end lost 5 bases, the J end lost 2 bases, and 10 bases lay between the germline ends. This CDR3 has 15 amino acids. CDR1 is MNHEY, CDR2 SVGEGT, per germline. CDR3 sequence reads: CASSQQGTGANVLTF. DNA for the CDR3: TGTGCCAGCAGTCAGCAGGGGACTGGGGCCAACGTCCTGACTTTC.

V usage is TRBV19 and J usage is TRBJ2-5; 12 nucleotides align to TRBD2. Germline-derived CDR1 and CDR2 are LNHDA and SQIVND (reference sequence). The length of the CDR3 is 15 residues. With V trimmed by 2 bases and J by 5 bases, 3 bases remained unmatched. The CDR3 is CASSILAGGLETQYF. The CDR3 coding sequence is TGTGCCAGTAGTATACTAGCGGGGGGGCTTGAGACCCAGTACTTC. Complete variable domain (other parts from reference TRBV19 and TRBJ2-5): DGGITQSPKYLFRKEGQNVTLSCEQNLNHDAMYWYRQDPGQGLRLIYYSQIVNDFQKGDIAEGYSVSREKKESFPLTVTSAQKNPTAFYLCASSILAGGLETQYFGPGTRLLVL.

This clone has a handful of counts. This chain connects TRBV28 to TRBJ2-2, with TRBD1 matching over 7 bases. There are 13 residues in the CDR3. J gave up 4 bases and V 7 bases, and 3 bases lay outside the gene matches. CDR1 and CDR2 from the germline V gene are MDHEN and SYDVKM. The CDR3: CASKNRGTGELFF. In DNA, the CDR3 is TGTGCCAGCAAAAACAGGGGCACCGGGGAGCTGTTTTTT.

The V gene is TRBV30, the J gene TRBJ2-1; 7 bases align to TRBD2. J gave up 8 bases and V 3 bases, and 4 bases lay outside the gene matches. Germline V gene data show CDR1 as GTSNPN and CDR2 as SVGIG (reference sequence). The CDR3 extends over 12 amino acids. The CDR3 DNA sequence: TGTGCCTGGAGGGCTAGCGGATATGAGCAGTTCTTC. Residues: CAWRASGYEQFF.

This clone was seen only a few times. This chain links TRBV6-5 with TRBJ1-1; 9 nucleotides line up with TRBD1. Per the germline V gene, CDR1 is MNHEY and CDR2 is SVGAGI. V was pared by 7 bases and J by 8 bases, with 5 bases of the junction left unmatched. CDR3 length: 12 residues. The CDR3 DNA reads as TGTGCCAGCATGACAGGGGGTTGGGAAGCTTTCTTT. Protein: CASMTGGWEAFF.